This TCR beta chain was sequenced in a study of cytomegalovirus exposure and HLA in healthy donors. Study-wide findings and caveats: CMV serostatus was the only recorded immune exposure for donors. Later work found most CMV-associated TCR beta chains apparently HLA-restricted.

Germline V CDR1 and CDR2: MNHEY, SVGAGI. This CDR3 contains 14 residues. Trimming stripped 0 bases from V and 6 bases from J, with 8 bases between. This clone was observed a few times. The antigen is unknown. The PCR was carried out with 60 Vbeta primers and 13 Jbeta primers. The protocol was immunoSEQ multiplex PCR, while the TCRdb copy is restricted to in-frame clones and leaves out a portion. Among about 160,000 clones listed, 75% were seen once. The chain is built from TRBV6-5 and TRBJ2-2; no reliable D call. This receptor was identified in a woman in her 50s in good health and CMV-seropositive. The source material was PBMCs. The chain's CDR3 is CASSYSTGPGELFF. The CDR3 DNA sequence: TGTGCCAGCAGTTACTCGACGGGTCCCGGGGAGCTGTTTTTT.